These T cell receptor beta chains were read from a single sample in a study of cytomegalovirus exposure and HLA in healthy donors. Repertoires were generated with immunoSEQ multiplex PCR, while TCRdb's copy carries only in-frame clones and drops some. The table lists 84,000 or so clones, roughly three quarters of them singletons, with 3.7% in the top ten. Sequenced: PBMCs. The receptors were gathered from a man aged 25 to 45 in good health and CMV-seronegative. The CDR3 runs from the conserved cysteine through the conserved F or W. A D gene is named only where the DNA matches it firmly. The listing skips clone size in some rows; elsewhere it reads once, few, many or a size class.

J gene	clone size	D gene	V gene	CDR3 protein	CDR3 DNA
TRBJ2-7	NA	TRBD1	TRBV5-8	CASREAGTGGYEQYF	TGTGCCAGCAGGGAAGCCGGGACAGGGGGCTACGAGCAGTACTTC
TRBJ1-1	NA	NA	TRBV29-1	CSVDRAGAEAFF	TGCAGCGTGGACCGGGCGGGGGCTGAAGCTTTCTTT
TRBJ2-5	NA	TRBD2	TRBV5-1	CASSLAASGSLETQYF	TGCGCCAGCAGCTTGGCGGCTAGCGGGAGTTTGGAGACCCAGTACTTC
TRBJ2-7	NA	NA	TRBV19	CASSIMAGPYEQYF	TGTGCCAGTAGTATCATGGCAGGGCCCTACGAGCAGTACTTC
TRBJ2-1	medium-sized	TRBD2	TRBV19	CASSRTSGSYNEQFF	TGTGCCAGTAGCCGGACTAGCGGGAGTTATAATGAGCAGTTCTTC
TRBJ2-1	NA	TRBD2	TRBV27	CASRIAGATNEQFF	TGTGCCAGCAGGATAGCGGGAGCGACCAATGAGCAGTTCTTC
TRBJ2-3	NA	TRBD2	TRBV9	CASSAHLLAGATDTQYF	TGTGCCAGCAGCGCACACCTACTAGCGGGGGCCACAGATACGCAGTATTTT
TRBJ1-5	NA	TRBD1	TRBV27	CASRPRPDRGNQPQHF	TGTGCCAGCAGACCCCGTCCGGACAGGGGCAATCAGCCCCAGCATTTT
TRBJ1-1	NA	NA	TRBV6-5	CASSLTYTNTEAFF	TGTGCCAGCAGTTTAACATACACGAACACTGAAGCTTTCTTT
TRBJ2-7	NA	TRBD2	TRBV11-2	CASSTSGTSGFYEQYF	TGTGCCAGCAGCACCTCCGGGACTAGCGGCTTCTACGAGCAGTACTTC
TRBJ2-3	NA	NA	TRBV7-2	CASSLDVGGTSTDTQYF	TGTGCCAGCAGCTTAGACGTCGGGGGAACTAGCACAGATACGCAGTATTTT
TRBJ2-7	NA	NA	TRBV2	CASQGYGTYEQYF	TGTGCCAGCCAGGGGTACGGGACCTACGAGCAGTACTTC
TRBJ2-7	NA	TRBD1	TRBV5-1	CASAINRDRGLEQYF	TGCGCCAGCGCTATAAACCGGGACAGGGGGCTCGAGCAGTACTTC
TRBJ2-1	NA	TRBD2	TRBV6-6	CASSTSGGGRNEQFF	TGTGCCAGCAGTACCTCGGGGGGAGGTAGGAATGAGCAGTTCTTC
TRBJ1-5	once	NA	TRBV10-3	CAISGESNQPQHF	TGTGCCATCAGTGGGGAGAGCAATCAGCCCCAGCATTTT
TRBJ1-2	NA	NA	TRBV5-4	CASSLAGGYGYTF	TGTGCCAGCAGCTTGGCCGGGGGCTATGGCTACACCTTC
TRBJ1-1	NA	NA	TRBV18	CASSPVWEGRVNTEAFF	TGTGCCAGCTCACCAGTATGGGAGGGTAGGGTGAACACTGAAGCTTTCTTT
TRBJ2-5	NA	TRBD2	TRBV4-3	CASSQDGAGGSQYF	TGCGCCAGCAGCCAAGATGGGGCCGGCGGGAGCCAGTACTTC
TRBJ1-2	NA	TRBD1	TRBV18	CASSRGQDYGYTF	TGTGCCAGCTCCAGGGGGCAGGACTATGGCTACACCTTC
TRBJ1-5	few	NA	TRBV7-8	CASSLGAGHRNQPQHF	TGTGCCAGCAGCTTAGGGGCAGGGCACCGCAATCAGCCCCAGCATTTT
TRBJ2-1	few	TRBD1	TRBV6-9	CASKIKGARLGNNEQFF	TGTGCCAGCAAAATAAAGGGGGCCCGATTAGGTAACAATGAGCAGTTCTTC
TRBJ1-6	NA	TRBD1	TRBV10-2	CATGGQGDSPLHF	TGCGCCACCGGGGGACAGGGTGATTCACCCCTCCACTTT
TRBJ1-5	medium-sized	TRBD1	TRBV28	CASSFPGGIQPQHF	TGTGCCAGCAGTTTCCCAGGGGGCATTCAGCCCCAGCATTTT
TRBJ2-2	NA	TRBD2	TRBV6-5	CASNPAGGNTGELFF	TGTGCCAGCAACCCAGCGGGGGGAAACACCGGGGAGCTGTTTTTT
TRBJ1-4	NA	NA	TRBV5-1	CASSLAGEWEKLFF	TGCGCCAGCAGCTTGGCCGGGGAGTGGGAAAAACTGTTTTTT
TRBJ1-2	NA	NA	TRBV19	CASTTGHGIANYGYTF	TGTGCCAGTACCACTGGACATGGGATCGCTAACTATGGCTACACCTTC
TRBJ2-1	NA	NA	TRBV7-2	CASSLEQANNEQFF	TGTGCCAGCAGCTTAGAACAGGCCAACAATGAGCAGTTCTTC
TRBJ2-2	NA	NA	TRBV11-3	CASSLIRRENTGELFF	TGTGCCAGCAGCTTAATAAGGCGGGAGAACACCGGGGAGCTGTTTTTT
TRBJ2-1	NA	NA	TRBV6-1	CAGSFGGNEQFF	TGTGCCGGAAGCTTCGGAGGGAATGAGCAGTTCTTC
TRBJ1-2	NA	NA	TRBV6-6	CASSYSERNYGYTF	TGTGCCAGCAGTTACTCTGAACGGAACTATGGCTACACCTTC
TRBJ2-7	NA	TRBD1	TRBV19	CASSIDGMDRALPEQYF	TGTGCCAGTAGTATAGACGGGATGGACAGGGCTTTACCCGAGCAGTACTTC
TRBJ2-7	NA	NA	TRBV18	CASSPRESYEQYF	TGTGCCAGCTCACCGAGGGAAAGCTACGAGCAGTACTTC
TRBJ2-7	NA	TRBD1	TRBV5-1	CASRRQGGYEQYF	TGCGCCAGCAGGAGACAGGGTGGCTACGAGCAGTACTTC
TRBJ1-2	NA	NA	TRBV25-1	CASSETGSNGYTF	TGTGCCAGCAGTGAAACAGGGTCGAATGGCTACACCTTC
TRBJ1-6	NA	NA	TRBV30	CAWSVLRTAADLPLHF	TGTGCCTGGAGTGTACTCAGGACCGCAGCGGATTTACCCCTCCACTTT
TRBJ1-1	NA	TRBD1	TRBV5-1	CASTGGQGETEAFF	TGCGCCAGCACCGGGGGACAGGGTGAGACTGAAGCTTTCTTT
TRBJ1-1	NA	NA	TRBV28	CASSSVQGWENTEAFF	TGTGCCAGCAGTTCTGTACAGGGATGGGAGAACACTGAAGCTTTCTTT
TRBJ1-1	NA	NA	TRBV6-1	CASSYHGGAFF	TGTGCCAGCAGTTACCACGGTGGAGCTTTCTTT
TRBJ1-1	few	NA	TRBV7-2	CASSSSHRVQYTEAFF	TGTGCCAGCAGTTCATCTCACAGGGTGCAGTACACTGAAGCTTTCTTT
TRBJ1-4	NA	NA	TRBV19	CASMGQRGNEKLFF	TGTGCCAGTATGGGCCAGAGGGGGAATGAAAAACTGTTTTTT
TRBJ2-7	NA	NA	TRBV27	CASSLRYRFEQYF	TGTGCCAGCAGTTTACGATACAGGTTCGAGCAGTACTTC
TRBJ2-7	NA	TRBD2	TRBV7-8	CASSLWREGAYEQYF	TGTGCCAGCAGCTTGTGGCGGGAGGGGGCCTACGAGCAGTACTTC
TRBJ2-7	NA	TRBD2	TRBV6-5	CASRLAGGYEQYF	TGTGCCAGCAGACTAGCGGGAGGGTACGAGCAGTACTTC
TRBJ1-1	NA	NA	TRBV5-4	CASSLQTGMNTEAFF	TGTGCCAGCAGCCTTCAGACGGGAATGAACACTGAAGCTTTCTTT
TRBJ2-1	NA	NA	TRBV7-8	CASRAGSRAYNEQFF	TGTGCCAGTAGGGCTGGAAGCAGGGCCTACAATGAGCAGTTCTTC
TRBJ1-2	once	NA	TRBV19	CASSIGDSGGYTF	TGTGCCAGTAGTATTGGCGACAGTGGGGGCTACACCTTC
TRBJ2-2	once	TRBD1	TRBV7-6	CASSLNTGAGELFF	TGTGCCAGCAGCTTAAACACAGGGGCCGGGGAGCTGTTTTTT
TRBJ2-7	once	NA	TRBV6-1	CASNPHLSSYEQYF	TGTGCCAGCAACCCACACCTCAGCTCCTACGAGCAGTACTTC
TRBJ1-2	few	NA	TRBV30	CAWSLRGMSGYTF	TGTGCCTGGAGTCTAAGGGGGATGAGCGGCTACACCTTC
TRBJ1-5	NA	NA	TRBV19	CASSIEVAGFDQPQHF	TGTGCCAGTAGTATAGAGGTGGCGGGGTTCGATCAGCCCCAGCATTTT
TRBJ1-1	NA	NA	TRBV5-4	CASSPGVEAEAFF	TGTGCCAGCAGCCCAGGGGTAGAGGCTGAAGCTTTCTTT
TRBJ2-3	NA	NA	TRBV30	CAWSGGNTQYF	TGTGCCTGGAGCGGGGGAAATACGCAGTATTTT
TRBJ2-3	NA	TRBD1	TRBV14	CASSEGQPSTDTQYF	TGTGCCAGCAGCGAGGGACAGCCGTCCACAGATACGCAGTATTTT
TRBJ2-3	NA	NA	TRBV6-5	CATLPDYKGDTQYF	TGTGCCACTCTACCGGACTATAAGGGAGATACGCAGTATTTT
TRBJ2-2	NA	TRBD2	TRBV13	CASSLDPGGNTGELFF	TGTGCCAGCAGCTTAGACCCGGGAGGGAACACCGGGGAGCTGTTTTTT